This is a list of T cell receptor beta chains from one sample in a study of persistence of HIV-infected CD4 T cells. TCRdb keeps only in-frame clones here, not all; method: immunoSEQ multiplex PCR. The repertoire holds 35,000 to 40,000 clones, with around 80% as singletons. Antigen specificity for these receptors is unknown. Sample: CD4+ T cells sorted from PBMCs after roughly 18-hour stimulation, taken from a patient who received antiretroviral therapy. These receptor sequences come from an adult man with HIV who was CMV-seropositive. The CDR3 runs from the conserved cysteine through the conserved F or W. The D gene is left open where the match is weak. Clone sizes are given selectively: once, few, many, or a class where the clone is expanded.

>TRBV3-1/TRBV3-2|NA|TRBJ1-1|NA
TGTGCCAGCAGCCTTGGGCCCGGTAACACTGAAGCTTTCTTT
CASSLGPGNTEAFF
>TRBV18|NA|TRBJ2-7|NA
TGTGCCAGCTCAGGACGGAACGGACGAACAGCCTACGAGCAGTACTTC
CASSGRNGRTAYEQYF
>TRBV6-5|NA|TRBJ1-1|NA
TGTGCCGGCCAATCAGAACGGGACACTGAAGCTTTCTTT
CAGQSERDTEAFF
>TRBV6-2/TRBV6-3|TRBD1|TRBJ1-2|NA
TGTGCCAGCAGTTACAGGGGGCTGTCTGGCTACACCTTC
CASSYRGLSGYTF
>TRBV29-1|TRBD2|TRBJ2-1|NA
TGCAGCGTTCTAGCGGGGGGGTCCTACAATGAGCAGTTCTTC
CSVLAGGSYNEQFF
>TRBV29-1|TRBD1|TRBJ2-1|NA
TGCAGCGTTGAGAGGACAGGGCTTGGGGAGCAGTTCTTC
CSVERTGLGEQFF
>TRBV5-5|NA|TRBJ2-6|NA
TGTGCCAGCAGCTTGGCAGGCGGCGTCTCTGGGGCCAACGTCCTGACTTTC
CASSLAGGVSGANVLTF
>TRBV7-9|TRBD1|TRBJ1-2|NA
TGTGCCAGCAGCGTCTCAGGGGGGAGCTACACCTTC
CASSVSGGSYTF
>TRBV7-9|NA|TRBJ2-3|NA
TGTGCCAGCAGCTTAGGGCGAGGGTTCTCAGATACGCAGTATTTT
CASSLGRGFSDTQYF
>TRBV2|TRBD1|TRBJ1-4|NA
TGTGCCAGCAGCAGGGGGGTTACTAATGAAAAACTGTTTTTT
CASSRGVTNEKLFF
>TRBV9|NA|TRBJ1-6|NA
TGTGCCAGCAGTCCCCATGGGAGCTCCTATAATTCACCCCTCCACTTT
CASSPHGSSYNSPLHF
>TRBV5-1|TRBD1|TRBJ2-2|NA
TGCGCCAGCAGTCCCGGACAGGGAAGGGCACTTACCGGGGAGCTGTTTTTT
CASSPGQGRALTGELFF
>TRBV25-1|TRBD1|TRBJ2-2|NA
TGTGCCAGCAGTGAAGGCAGGACAGGGAACGGGGAGCTGTTTTTT
CASSEGRTGNGELFF
>TRBV19|NA|TRBJ1-1|NA
TGTGCCACCCGCGACAGGAACACTGAAGCTTTCTTT
CATRDRNTEAFF
>TRBV4-1|TRBD1|TRBJ2-3|few
TGCGCCAGCAGCTCCTCATTCAGGGGGCTGGACACAGATACGCAGTATTTT
CASSSSFRGLDTDTQYF
>TRBV25-1|NA|TRBJ1-6|few
TGTGCCAGCAGTGAGTTAGAGAATTCACCCCTCCACTTT
CASSELENSPLHF
>TRBV5-5|NA|TRBJ1-6|NA
TGTGCCAGCAGCTTCCAGGTGGGCGATTCACCCCTCCACTTT
CASSFQVGDSPLHF
>TRBV15|NA|TRBJ2-2|NA
TGTGCCACCAGCAGAGATCAGGGGCCAGGGTATTACACCGGGGAGCTGTTTTTT
CATSRDQGPGYYTGELFF
>TRBV15|NA|TRBJ1-5|NA
TGTGCCACCACGAGGGGTGATCAGCCCCAGCATTTT
CATTRGDQPQHF
>TRBV30|NA|TRBJ1-6|NA
TGTGCCTGGAGTCTTACCGGCGGACATTATAATTCACCCCTCCACTTT
CAWSLTGGHYNSPLHF
>TRBV20-1|NA|TRBJ1-6|NA
TGCAGTGCTAGTGGCAGTTTGGAGTCACCCCTCCACTTT
CSASGSLESPLHF
>TRBV11-1|NA|TRBJ2-3|once
TGTGCCAGCAGCCGGTCTCCCTCCTCTAGCACAGATACGCAGTATTTT
CASSRSPSSSTDTQYF
>TRBV18|NA|TRBJ1-1|NA
TGTGCCAGCTCACCCCGCGGACTCCAGGGGAACACTGAAGCTTTCTTT
CASSPRGLQGNTEAFF
>TRBV6-5|NA|TRBJ1-1|NA
TGTGCCAGCAGTGACTCATTGGTGAACACTGAAGCTTTCTTT
CASSDSLVNTEAFF
>TRBV6-6|TRBD2|TRBJ2-2|NA
TGTGCCAGCAGTTACTCGGTGCGGGGGGCCGGGGAGCTGTTTTTT
CASSYSVRGAGELFF
>TRBV5-4|NA|TRBJ1-1|once
TGTGCCAGCAGCTCCCAGGGACGGGCGAACACTGAAGCTTTCTTT
CASSSQGRANTEAFF
>TRBV5-1|NA|TRBJ1-1|few
TGCGCCAGCAGCTTGGGCGACCTCCCGAACACTGAAGCTTTCTTT
CASSLGDLPNTEAFF
>TRBV15|NA|TRBJ1-1|NA
TGTGCCACCAGCAGAGGGCCGGGGCAGGGGGCTTTCTTT
CATSRGPGQGAFF
>TRBV19|NA|TRBJ2-6|NA
TGTGCCAGTAGTATCTTCCAGGGGAAATATGGGGCCAACGTCCTGACTTTC
CASSIFQGKYGANVLTF
>TRBV15|NA|TRBJ2-7|NA
TGTGCCACCAGCAGAGATTCGGGATACGAGCAGTACTTC
CATSRDSGYEQYF
>TRBV5-1|NA|TRBJ1-3|NA
TGCGCCAGCAGCCCAACGGGCACGGGAAACACCATATATTTT
CASSPTGTGNTIYF
>TRBV9|TRBD1|TRBJ2-2|NA
TGTGCCAGCAGCGTAGCAGGGGGCAATGGGATCGGGGAGCTGTTTTTT
CASSVAGGNGIGELFF
>TRBV12-3/TRBV12-4|NA|TRBJ1-2|NA
TGTGCCAGCAGTTCTTACGGGGTCGGAGGCTACACCTTC
CASSSYGVGGYTF
>TRBV7-6|NA|TRBJ2-1|NA
TGTGCCAGCAGTCGGGGGGCCTCCTCCTACAATGAGCAGTTCTTC
CASSRGASSYNEQFF
>TRBV5-1|NA|TRBJ1-1|NA
TGCGCCAGCAGCTTGGCGGCAGCGAACACTGAAGCTTTCTTT
CASSLAAANTEAFF
>TRBV30|NA|TRBJ1-5|NA
TGTGCCTGGAGTGGGAGAGCTAATCAGCCCCAGCATTTT
CAWSGRANQPQHF
>TRBV10-1|TRBD1|TRBJ1-5|once
TGCGCCAGCAGTGAGTCGACAGGGGGGACCCAGCATTTT
CASSESTGGTQHF
>TRBV5-1|NA|TRBJ1-2|NA
TGCGCCAGCAGCCGAATAGAGGACGGGAACTATGGCTACACCTTC
CASSRIEDGNYGYTF
>TRBV29-1|NA|TRBJ2-2|NA
TGCAGCGTTGCCCCGGGACGGCACACCGGGGAGCTGTTTTTT
CSVAPGRHTGELFF
>TRBV14|NA|TRBJ1-2|NA
TGTGCCAGCAGCCGGACACTCTATGGCTACACCTTC
CASSRTLYGYTF
>TRBV6-5|TRBD1|TRBJ1-6|NA
TGTGCCAGCAGCTACGGCAGGGGGCATAATTCACCCCTCCACTTT
CASSYGRGHNSPLHF
>TRBV5-8|TRBD1|TRBJ2-7|NA
TGTGCCAGCAGCCGGGACAGAAACGAGCAGTACTTC
CASSRDRNEQYF
>TRBV9|TRBD2|TRBJ2-7|few
TGTGCCAGCAGCGAGGCGGGGGACTACGAGCAGTACTTC
CASSEAGDYEQYF
>TRBV7-8|NA|TRBJ2-3|NA
TGTGCCAGCAGCTCCCCGCTCCGGGGCGGGGGCACCTTAAGCACAGATACGCAGTATTTT
CASSSPLRGGGTLSTDTQYF
>TRBV27|TRBD1|TRBJ2-6|NA
TGTGCCAGCGGCTCAATTACAGGGGCTGGGGCCAACGTCCTGACTTTC
CASGSITGAGANVLTF
>TRBV7-2|NA|TRBJ1-1|NA
TGTGCCAGCAGCCGGCCCCCAGGGAGCACTGAAGCTTTCTTT
CASSRPPGSTEAFF
>TRBV18|NA|TRBJ1-1|NA
TGTGCCAGCTCACCACCGAACAGGGCGGTGAACACTGAAGCTTTCTTT
CASSPPNRAVNTEAFF
>TRBV19|NA|TRBJ1-1|NA
TGTGCCAGTAGTATAGGGGGACTTCTGAACACTGAAGCTTTCTTT
CASSIGGLLNTEAFF
>TRBV19|TRBD1|TRBJ1-5|few
TGTGCCAGTAGTATCGGGACAGGTAATCAGCCCCAGCATTTT
CASSIGTGNQPQHF